A single sample is the source of the 13 T cell receptor beta chains below, sequenced in a study of T-cell reconstitution after alpha-beta-depleted transplantation in children. Preparation of the TCRbeta library was carried out with unique molecular identifiers. MiXCR, applied by TCRdb to the PCR reads, yields one record per CDR3 protein. The data show 250,000 to 300,000 distinct CDR3 sequences, 9.5% to 13% seen once. The sequences come from PBMCs, collected before TCRalphabeta/CD19-depleted stem cell transplant. The receptor source for this set is a boy younger than two with acute myeloid leukemia, due to receive a stem cell transplant.

The V and J genes are TRBV19 and TRBJ1-4; D unclear. The CDR3 has 13 residues. Germline CDR1 LNHDA, CDR2 SQIVND (reference sequence). Trimming took 5 bases from V and 0 from J, leaving 4 bases between them. The CDR3 bases are TGTGCCAGTAGTGGGACAACTAATGAAAAACTGTTTTTT. Its translation: CASSGTTNEKLFF.

This clonotype occurred many times. V usage is TRBV12-3 or TRBV12-4 and J usage is TRBJ2-1; TRBD1 is a possible D gene (6 bases). There are 13 residues in the CDR3. The V end lost 5 bases, the J end lost 2 bases, and 7 bases lay between the germline ends. The CDR3 DNA is TGTGCCAGCAGTGGGACAACCTACAATGAGCAGTTCTTC. It translates to CASSGTTYNEQFF.

This clonotype was counted at least ten times. The rearrangement uses TRBV12-3 or TRBV12-4 and TRBJ2-7; the match to TRBD1 covers 7 bases. The V segment lost 5 bases and the J segment 1 base; nucleotides outside the gene matches: 2. The CDR3 extends over 13 amino acids. CDR3 protein: CASSGQVSYEQYF. CDR3 sequence (DNA): TGTGCCAGCAGTGGACAGGTATCCTACGAGCAGTACTTC.

The chain joins TRBV28 to TRBJ2-7; D tentatively fits TRBD1 or TRBD2 (5 bases each). V lost 7 bases, J lost 3 bases, and 13 bases lay in between. Germline loops: CDR1 MDHEN, CDR2 SYDVKM. CDR3 length: 13 amino acids. DNA of the CDR3: TGTGCCAGCATCGGGACCCCACTCTACGAGCAGTACTTC. Encoded protein: CASIGTPLYEQYF.

This clonotype was seen at least ten times. V usage is TRBV9 and J usage is TRBJ1-6; D unclear. The CDR3 length is 14 residues. Germline V gene sequence: CDR1 SGDLS, CDR2 YYNGEE. The V and J ends lost 0 bases and 5 bases respectively, with 6 bases between them. The CDR3 loop reads CASSVAADNSPLHF. Here the CDR3 DNA reads TGTGCCAGCAGCGTAGCGGCAGATAATTCACCCCTCCACTTT.

The V call is TRBV5-5, the J call TRBJ1-1, with D possibly being TRBD1 (6 bases). The CDR3 runs to 14 residues. V was trimmed by 2 bases and J by 6 bases, leaving 14 bases between them. Germline V gene lookup returns CDR1 SGHKS and CDR2 YYEKEE (reference sequence). The CDR3 coding sequence is TGTGCCAGCAGCTTTGTGGGGGGCGCGGCTGAAGCTTTCTTT. The encoded protein is CASSFVGGAAEAFF. Filled out from reference TRBV5-5 and TRBJ1-1, the complete variable domain reads DAGVTQSPTHLIKTRGQQVTLRCSPISGHKSVSWYQQVLGQGPQFIFQYYEKEERGRGNFPDRFSARQFPNYSSELNVNALLLGDSALYLCASSFVGGAAEAFFGQGTRLTVV.

This clonotype was counted ten times or more. The chain has TRBV28 and TRBJ2-5; TRBD2 is a possible D gene (5 bases). Germline CDR1 MDHEN, CDR2 SYDVKM. V lost 3 bases and J lost 1, with 9 bases in between. The CDR3 has 14 amino acids. CDR3 nucleotides: TGTGCCAGCAGTTTTAGGAGGACCCAAGAGACCCAGTACTTC. This translates into CASSFRRTQETQYF.

This clonotype was observed at least ten times. The CDR3 region is CASSLSAGGPGNEQFF. The CDR3 DNA reads TGTGCCAGCAGTTTATCTGCGGGGGGGCCGGGTAATGAGCAGTTCTTC. This chain connects TRBV28 to TRBJ2-1; 9 bases map to TRBD2. Trimming took 1 base from V and 7 from J; bases not matched to a gene: 8. CDR1 is MDHEN and CDR2 is SYDVKM in the germline V gene. The CDR3 totals 16 residues.

This clonotype was detected a few times. This chain joins TRBV29-1 and TRBJ2-7, with 7 bases identical to TRBD1. The CDR3 is 15 residues long. Germline loops: CDR1 SQVTM, CDR2 ANQGSEA. The trim removed 1 base at V and 2 bases at J, leaving 8 bases unmatched. CDR3 sequence (DNA): TGCAGCGTTGAAGCCGGAAAGACAGGGCCCTACGAGCAGTACTTC. Protein: CSVEAGKTGPYEQYF.

This clonotype was recorded at least ten times. The chain is built from TRBV24-1 and TRBJ1-5; 9 bases align to TRBD1. The V gene's germline CDR1 is KGHDR and CDR2 SFDVKD. V dropped 5 bases and J dropped 7; count of bases not matched to a gene: 8. This CDR3 is built from 15 residues. In nucleotides, the CDR3 is TGTGCCACCAGTGCCGGGACAGGGAAGAGACAGCCCCAGCATTTT. This codes for CATSAGTGKRQPQHF.

This clonotype was observed many times. This chain uses TRBV20-1 with TRBJ2-2, with D unresolved. Trimming took 0 bases from V and 1 from J, leaving 3 bases between them. From germline, CDR1 is DFQATT and CDR2 SNEGSKA (reference sequence). The CDR3 is 13 residues long. The CDR3 DNA is TGCAGTGCTAGAGATCGGAACACCGGGGAGCTGTTTTTT. Translation: CSARDRNTGELFF.

This clonotype was observed at least ten times. The chain recombines TRBV5-6 with TRBJ2-7; D is perhaps TRBD1 (6 bases). The length of the CDR3 is 15 residues. V lost 0 bases, J lost 5 bases, and 15 bases lay in between. CDR1 and CDR2 from the germline V gene are SGHDT and YYEEEE. The CDR3 here is CASSLDDRLYHEQYF. The DNA for the CDR3 is TGTGCCAGCAGCTTGGACGACAGGTTATATCACGAGCAGTACTTC.

This clonotype has just a few counts. V and J are TRBV6-1 and TRBJ2-5; TRBD2 might be the D (5 bases). The V gene lost 5 bases and the J gene lost 5 bases, with 21 bases spanning the gap. The CDR3 length is 16 residues. Germline lookup yields CDR1 MNHNS and CDR2 SASEGT. CDR3 DNA sequence: TGTGCCAGCAGTCCATTCCGGACCAGCTGGGAGGAGACCCAGTACTTC. Residues: CASSPFRTSWEETQYF.